This is a list of T cell receptor beta chains from one sample in a study of ipilimumab plus nivolumab after autologous stem cell transplantation. Repertoires were generated with immunoSEQ multiplex PCR, while TCRdb's copy carries only in-frame clones and drops some. This table holds about 47,000 clones, 70% to 90% found once. The sequences come from PBMCs, collected in a trial of ipilimumab plus nivolumab as post-transplant consolidation. The receptors were sampled from a male donor with multiple myeloma. Both conserved end residues are trimmed from each CDR3. Clone sizes are given selectively: once, few, many, or a class where the clone is expanded.

J | size | V | CDR3
TRBJ1-4 | NA | TRBV16 | ASSQQGLSNEKLF
TRBJ2-2 | NA | TRBV6-5 | ASSYSGNTGELF
TRBJ1-3 | NA | TRBV5-1 | ASSPRSTLSSGNTIY
TRBJ1-3 | once | TRBV9 | ASSAGGDGNTIY
TRBJ2-7 | NA | TRBV9 | ASSPRGQASYEQY
TRBJ2-5 | NA | TRBV19 | ASSGTAKETQY
TRBJ1-1 | NA | TRBV9 | ASSADGLNTEAF
TRBJ2-3 | NA | TRBV7-9 | ASSPGTSGRAVDTQY
TRBJ2-3 | NA | TRBV6-5 | ASLHTDTQY
TRBJ1-1 | NA | TRBV18 | ASSPPSTFMNTEAF
TRBJ1-2 | NA | TRBV19 | ASRRPLDRVLRGYT
TRBJ2-7 | NA | TRBV5-5 | ASSLARQGIYEQY
TRBJ1-2 | NA | TRBV15 | ATSRTSGGMVGYT
TRBJ1-3 | NA | TRBV29-1 | SVTSRGAIGNTIY
TRBJ1-2 | NA | TRBV11-2 | ASSPLDGGGGGYT
TRBJ1-4 | NA | TRBV15 | ATSRATGHNEKLF
TRBJ2-7 | NA | TRBV5-4 | ASSYGTSGVAYEQY
TRBJ2-7 | NA | TRBV30 | AWSAPGTSVYEQY
TRBJ2-7 | NA | TRBV5-1 | ASKGDSASYEQY
TRBJ1-1 | NA | TRBV5-4 | ASRPLNTEAF
TRBJ1-3 | NA | TRBV28 | ASSSGQGGSGNTIY
TRBJ2-6 | NA | TRBV12-1 | VSSFGPACSGANVLT
TRBJ2-1 | NA | TRBV6-1 | ASSEELSYNEQF
TRBJ1-3 | NA | TRBV19 | ASSMDRGAESTIY
TRBJ2-7 | NA | TRBV6-6 | ASSLRDAPYEQY
TRBJ1-5 | few | TRBV7-9 | ASSLGTGAVSQPQH
TRBJ1-1 | NA | TRBV10-1 | ASAPGGGTGRTEAF
TRBJ2-3 | NA | TRBV5-4 | ASSLGKLGSLDTQY